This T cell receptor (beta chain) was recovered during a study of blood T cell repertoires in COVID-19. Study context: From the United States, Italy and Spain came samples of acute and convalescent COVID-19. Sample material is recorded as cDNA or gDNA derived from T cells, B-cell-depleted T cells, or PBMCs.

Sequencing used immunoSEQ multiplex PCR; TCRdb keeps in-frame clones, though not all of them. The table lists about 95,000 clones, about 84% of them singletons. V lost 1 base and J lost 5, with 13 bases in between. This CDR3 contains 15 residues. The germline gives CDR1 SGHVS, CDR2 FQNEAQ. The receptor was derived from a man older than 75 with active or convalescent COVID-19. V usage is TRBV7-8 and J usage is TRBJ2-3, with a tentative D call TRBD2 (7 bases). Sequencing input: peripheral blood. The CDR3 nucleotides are TGTGCCAGCAGCTTAGAACGGGGGGCGGGAGATACGCAGTATTTT. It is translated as CASSLERGAGDTQYF.